Each of the 8 T cell receptor beta chains below was sequenced from the same sample in a study of cytomegalovirus exposure and HLA in healthy donors. The PCR had 60 Vbeta and 13 Jbeta primers. Assay used: immunoSEQ multiplex PCR; TCRdb lists only in-frame clones, some missing. The table gives approximately 120,000 clones; the top ten clones make up roughly 2.7% of it. The sample taken for sequencing was PBMCs. All receptors derive from a man aged 30 to 45 in good health and CMV-seronegative.

The V gene is TRBV11-2, the J gene TRBJ1-1, with D possibly being TRBD1 (6 bases). Trimming removed 3 bases at V and 3 bases at J, with 8 bases between. Germline CDR1 reads SGHAT; CDR2 reads FQNNGV. The CDR3 runs to 13 residues. Here the CDR3 DNA reads TGTGCCAGCAGCTTGAAGGGGGACACTGAAGCTTTCTTT. Translated, it gives CASSLKGDTEAFF.

The genes are TRBV5-6 and TRBJ2-4, with D possibly TRBD2 on 6 matching bases. Per germline, CDR1 SGHDT and CDR2 YYEEEE. Trimming cost V 2 bases and J 6 bases, with 15 bases left between them. The CDR3 spans 15 residues. The CDR3 reads CASSFVRESGNIQYF. The DNA of the CDR3 is TGTGCCAGCAGCTTCGTTCGGGAGTCGGGAAACATTCAGTACTTC.

The chain uses TRBV29-1 and TRBJ1-2, with 9 positions matching TRBD1. The V segment lost 6 bases and the J segment 7 bases; nucleotides outside the gene matches: 12. Germline V gene sequence: CDR1 SQVTM, CDR2 ANQGSEA. CDR3 length: 14 residues. The CDR3 DNA reads as TGCAGCGTCGTTGGGGGGGGGACAGGGTCTGGCTACACCTTC. Its protein product is CSVVGGGTGSGYTF. Supplemented by reference TRBV29-1 and TRBJ1-2, the full variable domain reads SAVISQKPSRDICQRGTSLTIQCQVDSQVTMMFWYRQQPGQSLTLIATANQGSEATYESGFVIDKFPISRPNLTFSTLTVSNMSPEDSSIYLCSVVGGGTGSGYTFGSGTRLTVV.

V gene TRBV27 combines with J gene TRBJ1-2; D unclear. The V end lost 0 bases, the J end lost 8 bases, and 13 bases lay between the germline ends. The CDR3 covers 14 residues. Germline V gene lookup returns CDR1 MNHEY and CDR2 SMNVEV (reference sequence). CDR3 nucleotides: TGTGCCAGCAGTTTATCCGGGGTACTCCGCGGCTACACCTTC. Translated: CASSLSGVLRGYTF.

The genes are TRBV28 and TRBJ1-2; TRBD1 aligns across 7 bases. This CDR3 comprises 15 residues. The trim removed 5 bases at V and 8 bases at J, leaving 14 bases unmatched. Germline V CDR1 and CDR2: MDHEN, SYDVKM. The CDR3 DNA reads as TGTGCCAGCAGTGCCCGGGAATACAGGGGCCCAGGCTACACCTTC. Translated, it gives CASSAREYRGPGYTF.

The gene calls are TRBV11-2 and TRBJ2-1, with TRBD2 matching over 12 bases. This CDR3 contains 16 residues. The germline CDR1 and CDR2 sequences are SGHAT and FQNNGV. V lost 8 bases to trimming and J lost 6 bases; unmatched junction nucleotides: 11. As DNA, the CDR3 is TGTGCCAGCCTCGATCTGGGGACTAGCGGGTTCAATGAGCAGTTCTTC. This translates into CASLDLGTSGFNEQFF.

The rearrangement links TRBV10-3 to TRBJ2-3; D not resolved. Germline CDR1 ENHRY, CDR2 SYGVKD. Trimming took 2 bases from V and 5 from J, leaving 2 bases between them. The CDR3 is made up of 11 amino acids. Here the CDR3 reads CAISERDTQYF. CDR3 DNA: TGTGCCATCAGTGAGCGAGATACGCAGTATTTT.

The chain links TRBV29-1 to TRBJ1-2; 12 nucleotides match TRBD1. The CDR3 spans 17 residues. CDR1 is SQVTM and CDR2 is ANQGSEA in the germline V gene. Trimming took 0 bases from V and 7 from J; bases not matched to a gene: 12. The chain's CDR3 is CSVEDSGTGGLQGGYTF. In nucleotides, the CDR3 is TGCAGCGTTGAAGATTCCGGGACAGGGGGCCTACAAGGTGGCTACACCTTC.